This entry lists 29 T cell receptor beta chains sequenced from one sample in a study of cytomegalovirus exposure and HLA in healthy donors. It was with 60 Vbeta and 13 Jbeta primers that the PCR ran. Assay: immunoSEQ multiplex PCR; the TCRdb copy retains only in-frame clones and omits some. There are roughly 80,000 clones in the sample; 70% to 85% occur only once, and 2% to 3% lies in the top ten. The sample taken for sequencing was PBMCs. The receptors originated from a woman between 45 and 60 years old in good health and CMV-seronegative.

The chain recombines TRBV5-6 with TRBJ1-3; D remains unclear. Trimming took off 3 bases at V and 1 base at J, with 11 bases between the two ends. Germline V gene lookup returns CDR1 SGHDT and CDR2 YYEEEE. CDR3 size: 15 residues. The CDR3 DNA reads as TGTGCCAGCAGCTCCGTCCCCCGTTCTGGAAACACCATATATTTT. It translates to CASSSVPRSGNTIYF.

The sample holds a few counts of this clone. This chain connects TRBV18 to TRBJ1-1; the match to TRBD1 covers 8 bases. After removal of 3 bases from V and 3 bases from J, the junction contained 15 bases not matched to a gene. CDR3 length: 18 amino acids. In germline, CDR1 is KGHSH, CDR2 LQKENI. The CDR3 coding sequence is TGTGCCAGCTCACCTACCTCTGCAGGGGGCGAAGATTACACTGAAGCTTTCTTT. Translating it yields CASSPTSAGGEDYTEAFF.

The rearrangement links TRBV4-2 to TRBJ2-5; TRBD1 might be the D (6 bases). The DNA matches TRBJ2-7 better at its end, which makes the J call doubtful. Germline V CDR1 and CDR2: LGHNA, YNFKEQ. The CDR3 contains 15 residues. Written as DNA, the CDR3 is TGTGCCAGCAGCCAAGCCTTACAGGCAGGGGACGAGCAGTACTTC. Its protein is CASSQALQAGDEQYF.

The chain carries TRBV29-1 and TRBJ2-1, with D unresolved. In germline, CDR1 is SQVTM, CDR2 ANQGSEA. The CDR3 is made up of 12 amino acids. Between the trimmed V and J ends, which lost 0 bases and 10 bases, there was a span of 10 bases. The CDR3 here is CSVEDQVGEQFF. The DNA of the CDR3 is TGCAGCGTTGAAGATCAAGTCGGGGAGCAGTTCTTC.

V is TRBV2 and J is TRBJ1-6; D is ambiguous. V dropped 4 bases and J dropped 3 bases, with 7 bases sitting between them. CDR1 is SNHLY and CDR2 is FYNNEI in the germline V gene. The CDR3 sequence is 14 residues long. The CDR3 loop is CASSAPSYNSPLHF. CDR3 DNA sequence: TGTGCCAGCAGTGCCCCCAGCTATAATTCACCCCTCCACTTT.

The chain joins TRBV2 to TRBJ2-3; D might be TRBD2 (6 bases). The V gene's germline CDR1 is SNHLY and CDR2 FYNNEI. The CDR3 covers 14 residues. V was cut by 6 bases and J by 2 bases, with 12 bases left in between. CDR3 sequence (DNA): TGTGCCAGCAGGGCAAGGGGACTCACAGATACGCAGTATTTT. It is translated as CASRARGLTDTQYF.

The chain joins TRBV7-2 to TRBJ2-1, with 7 bases identical to TRBD2. V shed 4 bases, J shed 1 base, and the junction held 4 bases outside the gene matches. The CDR3 is made up of 15 amino acids. Germline loops: CDR1 SGHTA, CDR2 FQGNSA. CDR3: CASSSSGNSYNEQFF. For the CDR3, the DNA is TGTGCCAGCAGCTCCAGCGGGAATTCCTACAATGAGCAGTTCTTC.

In DNA, the CDR3 is TGTGCCAGCAGTGAGAGACCAGGGGATCAGCCCCAGCATTTT. This translates into CASSERPGDQPQHF. The V gene is TRBV2, the J gene TRBJ1-5, with D perhaps TRBD1 (6 bases). V shed 3 bases and J shed 5 bases, with 11 bases lying between them. In germline, CDR1 is SNHLY, CDR2 FYNNEI. The CDR3 is made up of 14 amino acids.

This chain joins TRBV6-1 and TRBJ1-4; D call uncertain. The CDR3 length is 11 residues. V lost 7 bases to trimming and J lost 13 bases, with 13 bases between them. Germline CDR1 reads MNHNS; CDR2 reads SASEGT. The CDR3 is CASTFMRGLFF. For the CDR3, the DNA is TGTGCCAGCACCTTTATGCGGGGACTGTTTTTT.

This rearrangement joins TRBV2 to TRBJ1-2, with 10 bases lining up with TRBD1. This CDR3 spans 16 amino acids. From germline, CDR1 is SNHLY and CDR2 FYNNEI. Trimming took 0 bases from V and 2 from J; bases not matched to a gene: 3. Here the CDR3 DNA reads TGTGCCAGCAGTGAAGCGGGGGGACAGGGGAACTATGGCTACACCTTC. Protein sequence: CASSEAGGQGNYGYTF. The full variable domain, in which reference TRBV2 and TRBJ1-2 provide the parts outside the CDR3, is EPEVTQTPSHQVTQMGQEVILRCVPISNHLYFYWYRQILGQKVEFLVSFYNNEISEKSEIFDDQFSVERPDGSNFTLKIRSTKLEDSAMYFCASSEAGGQGNYGYTFGSGTRLTVV.

This chain links TRBV9 with TRBJ2-2; a weak D match, TRBD2 (6 bases). Germline CDR1 SGDLS, CDR2 YYNGEE. There are 15 residues in the CDR3. Trimming cost V 0 bases and J 2 bases, with 8 bases left between them. CDR3 sequence: CASSVAGANTGELFF. In nucleotides, the CDR3 is TGTGCCAGCAGCGTAGCGGGAGCAAACACCGGGGAGCTGTTTTTT.

This chain connects TRBV7-9 to TRBJ2-1, with a weak D call TRBD2 (6 bases). The CDR3 runs to 16 residues. The V and J ends lost 9 bases and 0 bases respectively, with 18 bases between them. Germline V CDR1 and CDR2: SEHNR, FQNEAQ (reference sequence). CDR3 in amino acids: CASSGPAGISYNEQFF. Written as DNA, the CDR3 is TGTGCCAGTAGCGGTCCAGCGGGCATCTCCTACAATGAGCAGTTCTTC.

Notes on this clone: The junction and the germline gene differ at one end; a read error may be behind it. V is TRBV7-7 and J is TRBJ2-2, with TRBD2 matching over 7 bases. The CDR3 totals 15 residues. Germline values: CDR1 SSHAT, CDR2 FNYEAQ (reference sequence). Written as DNA, the CDR3 is TGTGCTAGCAGCTTGAGCGGGAAGAACACCGGGGAGCTGTTTTTT. This codes for CASSLSGKNTGELFF.

The rearrangement joins TRBV5-1 to TRBJ1-5; 9 bases map to TRBD1. V lost 4 bases to trimming and J lost 4 bases; unmatched junction nucleotides: 12. This CDR3 spans 17 amino acids. CDR1 and CDR2 from the germline V gene are SGHRS and YFSETQ. For the CDR3, the DNA is TGCGCCAGCAGCAGAGCAACAGGGGGCGCGGGAAATCAGCCCCAGCATTTT. Its protein product is CASSRATGGAGNQPQHF.

The chain combines TRBV27 with TRBJ1-5; 7 positions agree with TRBD1. CDR3 length: 17 amino acids. Germline CDR1 MNHEY, CDR2 SMNVEV (reference sequence). The J segment lost 7 bases and the V segment lost 3 bases, leaving 15 bases of the junction unmatched. This CDR3 reads CASSFVQGLASGQPQHF. The CDR3 DNA follows: TGTGCCAGCAGTTTTGTACAGGGGCTGGCCTCCGGACAGCCCCAGCATTTT.

This chain's CDR3 is CASRGRQGPSYEQYV. DNA of the CDR3: TGTGCCAGCAGGGGAAGACAGGGACCCTCCTACGAGCAGTACGTC. The chain employs TRBV28 and TRBJ2-7; 7 bases fit TRBD1. V lost 6 bases to trimming and J lost 0 bases; unmatched junction nucleotides: 8. This CDR3 has 15 amino acids. Germline assignment: CDR1 MDHEN and CDR2 SYDVKM.

This clone was recorded once. The chain uses TRBV5-1 and TRBJ1-1; perhaps TRBD1 as D (5 bases). Between the trimmed V and J ends, which lost 6 bases and 0 bases, there was a span of 15 bases. This CDR3 contains 15 residues. The germline V gene encodes CDR1 SGHRS and CDR2 YFSETQ. The CDR3 nucleotides read TGCGCCAGCACCCCCACCGGGACTTTGAACACTGAAGCTTTCTTT. Protein sequence: CASTPTGTLNTEAFF. Full variable domain (rest looked up from reference TRBV5-1 and TRBJ1-1): KAGVTQTPRYLIKTRGQQVTLSCSPISGHRSVSWYQQTPGQGLQFLFEYFSETQRNKGNFPGRFSGRQFSNSRSEMNVSTLELGDSALYLCASTPTGTLNTEAFFGQGTRLTVV.

This clone was seen only once. The gene calls are TRBV19 and TRBJ1-2; TRBD1 matches 7 bases. This CDR3 region has 15 residues. After removal of 3 bases from V and 2 bases from J, the junction contained 6 bases not matched to a gene. Germline V gene data show CDR1 as LNHDA and CDR2 as SQIVND (reference sequence). The CDR3 here is CASSMGKGANYGYTF. In nucleotides, the CDR3 is TGTGCCAGTAGTATGGGGAAGGGGGCCAACTATGGCTACACCTTC.

The chain has TRBV5-1 and TRBJ1-1; no clear D gene. The ends were cut back, 3 bases at V and 1 base at J, with 16 bases in the middle. The CDR3 consists of 16 residues. Germline V CDR1 and CDR2: SGHRS, YFSETQ. The CDR3 DNA follows: TGCGCCAGCAGCTCCTACTCTGCTACGGGGAACACTGAAGCTTTCTTT. Translation: CASSSYSATGNTEAFF. The variable domain in full, with the rest retrieved from reference TRBV5-1 and TRBJ1-1, is KAGVTQTPRYLIKTRGQQVTLSCSPISGHRSVSWYQQTPGQGLQFLFEYFSETQRNKGNFPGRFSGRQFSNSRSEMNVSTLELGDSALYLCASSSYSATGNTEAFFGQGTRLTVV.

The V gene is TRBV25-1, the J gene TRBJ2-1, with D tentatively TRBD2 (5 bases). Trimming took off 5 bases at V and 9 bases at J, with 11 bases between the two ends. Germline assignment: CDR1 MGHDK and CDR2 SYGVNS. This CDR3 comprises 12 residues. The CDR3 nucleotides read TGTGCCAGCAGTACAACTAGGAGTGAGCAGTTCTTC. Its protein product is CASSTTRSEQFF.

The rearrangement links TRBV5-1 to TRBJ2-2, with a weak D call TRBD2 (5 bases). In germline, CDR1 is SGHRS, CDR2 YFSETQ. This CDR3 has 15 amino acids. V was cut by 4 bases and J by 0 bases, with 10 bases left in between. This CDR3 is CASSPSRSNTGELFF. CDR3 nucleotides: TGCGCCAGCAGCCCTAGCAGGTCGAACACCGGGGAGCTGTTTTTT.

The chain employs TRBV28 and TRBJ1-5, with 8 nucleotides matching TRBD1. Germline V CDR1 and CDR2: MDHEN, SYDVKM. The CDR3 spans 14 residues. V shed 4 bases, J shed 4 bases, and the junction held 3 bases outside the gene matches. As DNA, the CDR3 is TGTGCCAGCAGTTGGACAGGGTTAAATCAGCCCCAGCATTTT. It translates to CASSWTGLNQPQHF.

Only one count was recorded for this clone. The genes are TRBV2 and TRBJ1-5, with 9 bases that match TRBD1. The germline V gene encodes CDR1 SNHLY and CDR2 FYNNEI. Trimming took 5 bases from V and 7 from J; bases not matched to a gene: 3. The CDR3 covers 13 residues. The CDR3 protein is CASSWTGVQPQHF. The CDR3 region has the DNA TGTGCCAGCAGTTGGACAGGGGTCCAGCCCCAGCATTTT.

The V call is TRBV7-2, the J call TRBJ2-7; 15 positions match TRBD2. Germline CDR1 and CDR2: SGHTA and FQGNSA. This CDR3 is built from 16 residues. The junction had 4 bases not matched to a gene; V was cut back by 4 bases and J by 3 bases. Written as DNA, the CDR3 is TGTGCCAGCAGCTCCAGGGGACTAGCGGGGGGCTACGAGCAGTACGTC. Protein sequence: CASSSRGLAGGYEQYV.

The rearrangement links TRBV5-1 to TRBJ2-1, with no clear D. The CDR3 is 11 residues long. Germline lookup yields CDR1 SGHRS and CDR2 YFSETQ. Between the trimmed V and J ends, which lost 2 bases and 8 bases, there was a span of 5 bases. For the CDR3, the DNA is TGCGCCAGCAGCTTAGCGTATGAGCAGTTCTTC. Its translation is CASSLAYEQFF.

V usage is TRBV7-2 and J usage is TRBJ2-3; TRBD2 is a possible D gene (5 bases). CDR3 length equals 15 residues. Germline values: CDR1 SGHTA, CDR2 FQGNSA. V gave up 1 base and J gave up 1 base, with 9 bases separating them. This chain's CDR3 is CASSLGPAGTDTQYF. The CDR3 DNA is TGTGCCAGCAGCTTAGGGCCAGCGGGCACAGATACGCAGTATTTT. The whole variable domain, filled in from reference TRBV7-2 and TRBJ2-3, reads GAGVSQSPSNKVTEKGKDVELRCDPISGHTALYWYRQSLGQGLEFLIYFQGNSAPDKSGLPSDRFSAERTGGSVSTLTIQRTQQEDSAVYLCASSLGPAGTDTQYFGPGTRLTVL.

The chain uses TRBV5-1 and TRBJ2-3; no reliable D call. V lost 6 bases and J lost 2, with 10 bases in between. Germline CDR1 is SGHRS and CDR2 is YFSETQ. The CDR3 is made up of 13 amino acids. This chain's CDR3 is CASKPEYTDTQYF. CDR3 coding DNA: TGCGCCAGCAAGCCGGAGTACACAGATACGCAGTATTTT. Variable domain in full (rest from reference TRBV5-1 and TRBJ2-3): KAGVTQTPRYLIKTRGQQVTLSCSPISGHRSVSWYQQTPGQGLQFLFEYFSETQRNKGNFPGRFSGRQFSNSRSEMNVSTLELGDSALYLCASKPEYTDTQYFGPGTRLTVL.

The chain uses TRBV30 and TRBJ1-3, with D tentatively TRBD1 (6 bases). Deletions cut 3 bases from V and 3 bases from J, with 9 bases between. Germline lookup yields CDR1 GTSNPN and CDR2 SVGIG (reference sequence). This CDR3 is 13 amino acids long. CDR3 sequence reads: CAWSQQGGNTIYF. CDR3 in DNA: TGTGCCTGGAGCCAACAGGGTGGAAACACCATATATTTT.

The J gene is TRBJ2-3, the V gene TRBV19, with 12 bases fitting TRBD2. This CDR3 is built from 16 residues. Germline V gives CDR1 LNHDA, CDR2 SQIVND (reference sequence). Germline trimming cut 6 bases from V and 5 bases from J; bases unmatched to any gene: 9. CDR3 nucleotide sequence: TGTGCCAGTAGCCCGCTAGCGGGGGGGCGGGTAGATACGCAGTATTTT. This encodes CASSPLAGGRVDTQYF.